This note documents a single T cell receptor (beta chain) sequence. Germline V CDR1 and CDR2: DFQATT, SNEGSKA (reference sequence). There are 12 residues in the CDR3. The data belong to a study of monozygotic twins with inflammatory bowel disease. The authors isolated total RNA from whole blood without sorting T cells. TCRdb reworked the 5' RACE reads into one entry per CDR3 protein, no DNA. This sample's table reports over 100,000 distinct CDR3 sequences. The chain carries TRBV20-1 and TRBJ2-1; TCRdb indicates TRBD2, and absent DNA this call remains unverified. The source of this sequence is a human donor with ulcerative colitis or Crohn's disease, or a healthy co-twin of an affected twin (not recorded which). Material: blood. The CDR3 reads CSASLSGDEQFF.